This record looks at one TCR beta chain sequence and its context. These data come from a study of T cell responses to AZD1222 COVID-19 vaccine. Method: immunoSEQ multiplex PCR; TCRdb's copy keeps in-frame clones and lacks some. This sample yields 75,000 to 95,000 clones, of which around nine tenths are seen a single time; 9.5% to 13% belongs to the top ten. The source of this sequence is an adult in good health. The sample in question was peripheral blood, obtained on day 0 of AZD1222 vaccination.

CDR3 protein: CASSAGVNTEAFF. Here the CDR3 DNA reads TGTGCCAGCAGTGCAGGGGTGAACACTGAAGCTTTCTTT. The V call is TRBV28, the J call TRBJ1-1; possible D gene TRBD1, 6 bases. V lost 5 bases, J lost 0 bases, and 7 bases lay in between. CDR3 size: 13 residues. Germline V gene data show CDR1 as MDHEN and CDR2 as SYDVKM.